The present T cell receptor (beta chain) was sequenced within a study of graft-versus-host responses after intestinal transplantation. Germline-derived CDR1 and CDR2 are PRHDT and FYEKMQ (reference sequence). CDR3 length equals 13 residues. V was pared by 2 bases and J by 5 bases, with 6 bases between. Some clones are missing from TCRdb's copy, which holds only in-frame ones; the method was immunoSEQ multiplex PCR. The data show 49,000 or so clones, around 93% seen once. The chain employs TRBV13 and TRBJ2-2; unclear D gene. This specimen was PBMCs, taken about 800 days after a first intestinal transplant, on the day of a second. The TCR comes from a human patient who received an intestinal transplant, so some T cells may come from the graft donor. In nucleotides, the CDR3 is TGTGCCAGCAGCTTATCTAGGACCGGGGAGCTGTTTTTT. Protein product: CASSLSRTGELFF.